This TCR beta chain was sequenced in a study of cytomegalovirus exposure and HLA in healthy donors. This CDR3 spans 15 amino acids. Trimming stripped 1 base from V and 2 bases from J, with 11 bases between. Germline-derived CDR1 and CDR2 are SGHDT and YYEEEE. At sampling all donors were nominally healthy, likely with unrecorded immune exposures. Both 60 Vbeta primers and 13 Jbeta primers went into the PCR. The method was immunoSEQ multiplex PCR; TCRdb's version includes in-frame clones alone and lacks a portion of them. Seen here are around 150,000 clones, 79% observed once, and the top ten hold 2.1%.

The sample comprised PBMCs. The gene calls are TRBV5-6 and TRBJ2-3; D is perhaps TRBD1 (6 bases). This TCR was sampled from a man aged 35 to 55 in good health and CMV-seronegative. The CDR3 DNA sequence: TGTGCCAGCAGCTTGCCCAGGGGTAACACAGATACGCAGTATTTT. It is translated as CASSLPRGNTDTQYF.